These 27 T cell receptor beta chains share one sample of origin, sequenced in a study of shared clonotypes between healthy human individuals (dated by TCRdb to between 2020 and 2021). Library generation was performed with the immunoSEQ multiplex PCR assay. TCRdb's version of the immuneACCESS table is confined to in-frame rearrangements and falls short of the full clone set. An unresolved V gene accounts for under half of the shortfall where checked; the remainder is of unknown origin. The sample yields 550,000 to 800,000 clones; about 92% were counted once. Approximately 35% of the sample goes to the ten largest clones. Material: memory CD8+ T cells from PBMCs. The cell subset or site label for this specimen denotes: CD45RO+ cells pooled with CCR7-negative TemRA cells. The receptors were sampled from a man aged 18 to 35 in good health. Some clones in this sample may be carry-over from other donors' samples.

The chain recombines TRBV9 with TRBJ1-4; D perhaps matches TRBD1 (6 bases). Germline values: CDR1 SGDLS, CDR2 YYNGEE. The CDR3 spans 13 residues. The germline V and J ends were trimmed by 3 bases and 8 bases, with 11 bases remaining between them. In DNA form, the CDR3 reads TGTGCCAGCAGCGCGGACAGAGGCGAAAAACTGTTTTTT. Its protein is CASSADRGEKLFF.

With regard to this clone: This CDR3 is also generated by other DNA sequences in the sample. This chain uses TRBV7-9 with TRBJ2-1; D gene ambiguous. The germline V gene has CDR1 SEHNR and CDR2 FQNEAQ (reference sequence). The V end was cut by 3 bases, the J end by 7 bases, with 10 bases between. The CDR3 is 13 residues long. Here the CDR3 reads CASSFSGRNEQFF. CDR3 DNA sequence: TGTGCCAGCAGCTTCTCAGGTAGGAATGAGCAGTTCTTC.

The chain couples TRBV7-9 to TRBJ1-4; 8 nucleotides match TRBD1. Per germline, CDR1 SEHNR and CDR2 FQNEAQ (reference sequence). Trimming took 5 bases from V and 10 from J; bases not matched to a gene: 15. The CDR3 spans 16 residues. CDR3 sequence (DNA): TGTGCCAGCAGCCAGGGACAGGCGCTAGAGTTAATAAAACTGTTTTTT. Protein: CASSQGQALELIKLFF.

The rearrangement joins TRBV2 to TRBJ2-7; D is ambiguous. The CDR3 consists of 13 residues. Germline loops: CDR1 SNHLY, CDR2 FYNNEI. V shed 3 bases and J shed 3 bases, with 9 bases lying between them. The CDR3 region has the DNA TGTGCCAGCAGTGACATCGGCGGCTACGAGCAGTACTTC. This translates into CASSDIGGYEQYF.

The gene calls are TRBV19 and TRBJ1-3; the D is unclear. The CDR3 runs 13 residues. The ends were cut back, 8 bases at V and 0 bases at J, with 8 bases in the middle. The germline V gene encodes CDR1 LNHDA and CDR2 SQIVND (reference sequence). The CDR3 sequence: CASRLRSGNTIYF. CDR3 sequence (DNA): TGTGCCAGTCGGCTTCGCTCTGGAAACACCATATATTTT.

The V call is TRBV28, the J call TRBJ2-7, with 7 bases fitting TRBD1. CDR3 size: 15 residues. The germline V gene encodes CDR1 MDHEN and CDR2 SYDVKM. After removal of 5 bases from V and 2 bases from J, the junction contained 9 bases not matched to a gene. The CDR3, as DNA: TGTGCCAGCAGTATCACCGGGACAGCAGCCTACGAGCAGTACTTC. It specifies CASSITGTAAYEQYF. The complete variable domain, with remaining parts taken from reference TRBV28 and TRBJ2-7, reads DVKVTQSSRYLVKRTGEKVFLECVQDMDHENMFWYRQDPGLGLRLIYFSYDVKMKEKGDIPEGYSVSREKKERFSLILESASTNQTSMYLCASSITGTAAYEQYFGPGTRLTVT.

The chain joins TRBV9 to TRBJ2-1; D is unresolved. Between the trimmed V and J ends, which lost 3 bases and 5 bases, there was a span of 18 bases. Germline CDR1 and CDR2: SGDLS and YYNGEE. The CDR3 contains 16 residues. CDR3: CASSGPLKRLDNEQFF. The CDR3 region has the DNA TGTGCCAGCAGCGGCCCGCTGAAGCGCCTTGACAATGAGCAGTTCTTC. Using reference TRBV9 and TRBJ2-1 for the parts outside the CDR3, the full variable domain is DSGVTQTPKHLITATGQRVTLRCSPRSGDLSVYWYQQSLDQGLQFLIQYYNGEERAKGNILERFSAQQFPDLHSELNLSSLELGDSALYFCASSGPLKRLDNEQFFGPGTRLTVL.

The chain joins TRBV4-1 to TRBJ1-3, with unresolved D. Germline V gene lookup returns CDR1 MGHRA and CDR2 YSYEKL. This CDR3 is 15 amino acids long. Trimming cost V 0 bases and J 1 base, with 7 bases left between them. The CDR3 loop reads CASSQDLGSGNTIYF. In nucleotides, the CDR3 is TGCGCCAGCAGCCAAGATTTGGGATCTGGAAACACCATATATTTT.

With regard to this clone: The sample contains more than one DNA sequence encoding this CDR3. V is TRBV9 and J is TRBJ2-7, with a weak D call TRBD1 (5 bases). The CDR3 contains 13 residues. CDR1 and CDR2 from the germline V gene are SGDLS and YYNGEE. Trimming shortened V by 4 bases and J by 3 bases, and 11 bases separated the two germline ends. CDR3 loop: CASSPRVGYEQYF. In DNA form, the CDR3 reads TGTGCCAGCAGCCCCAGGGTGGGCTACGAGCAGTACTTC.

The rearrangement links TRBV28 to TRBJ1-1, with a tentative D call TRBD1 (5 bases). V lost 5 bases and J lost 11, with 12 bases in between. The CDR3 is 11 amino acids. Germline-derived CDR1 and CDR2 are MDHEN and SYDVKM. The CDR3 DNA follows: TGTGCCAGCAGTGGGGCAGTCGCGGCTTTCTTT. Residues: CASSGAVAAFF.

The chain couples TRBV2 to TRBJ1-2; perhaps TRBD1 as D (5 bases). The CDR3 totals 12 residues. V shed 4 bases and J shed 7 bases, with 10 bases lying between them. Germline CDR1 reads SNHLY; CDR2 reads FYNNEI. CDR3 region: CASSARDLGYTF. The CDR3 DNA follows: TGTGCCAGCAGTGCCAGGGATCTTGGCTACACCTTC.

This rearrangement joins TRBV4-3 to TRBJ1-1; TRBD1 matches at 8 bases. J lost 0 bases, V lost 4 bases, and 10 bases had no gene match. The CDR3 is 17 residues long. Germline CDR1 is LGHNA and CDR2 is YSLEER. The CDR3: CASSLIQGAGMNTEAFF. The CDR3, as DNA: TGCGCCAGCAGCCTTATCCAGGGGGCGGGCATGAACACTGAAGCTTTCTTT.

The genes are TRBV2 and TRBJ2-7; D is ambiguous. V was trimmed by 3 bases and J by 5 bases, leaving 8 bases between them. Germline V CDR1 and CDR2: SNHLY, FYNNEI. There are 12 residues in the CDR3. The DNA of the CDR3 is TGTGCCAGCAGTGACTACGCCCACGAGCAGTACTTC. This sequence encodes CASSDYAHEQYF.

This clone was seen more than once but under ten times. The chain carries TRBV27 and TRBJ1-2; TRBD1 matches at 7 bases. The germline gives CDR1 MNHEY, CDR2 SMNVEV (reference sequence). The CDR3 runs 11 residues. With 9 bases clipped from V and 6 bases from J, the junction kept 4 bases outside the gene matches. The DNA for the CDR3 is TGTGCCAGACGACAGGGTGATGGCTACACCTTC. Protein sequence: CARRQGDGYTF.

This clone showed up just once. V usage is TRBV4-1 and J usage is TRBJ1-2; a weak D match, TRBD1 (6 bases). Trimming left V 0 bases short and J 6 bases short, with 20 bases between. This CDR3 is built from 17 residues. Germline CDR1 is MGHRA and CDR2 is YSYEKL. CDR3 sequence: CASSQEVPSNREDGYTF. In nucleotides, the CDR3 is TGCGCCAGCAGCCAAGAGGTGCCGTCGAACAGGGAAGATGGCTACACCTTC.

The rearrangement links TRBV6-5 to TRBJ2-7; possibly TRBD1 for D (7 bases). In germline, CDR1 is MNHEY, CDR2 SVGAGI. The CDR3 has 15 residues. The ends were cut back, 0 bases at V and 3 bases at J, with 12 bases in the middle. CDR3: CASSYSGQGGYEQYF. The CDR3 DNA sequence: TGTGCCAGCAGTTACTCGGGGCAGGGGGGCTACGAGCAGTACTTC.

This chain connects TRBV27 to TRBJ2-7, with a weak D call TRBD2 (6 bases). CDR1 is MNHEY, CDR2 SMNVEV, per germline (reference sequence). V lost 2 bases and J 8 bases, leaving 28 bases between the germline ends. The CDR3 covers 18 residues. CDR3 amino acids: CASSLSAHVDYEEGKQYF. CDR3 DNA: TGTGCCAGCAGTTTAAGCGCACACGTTGACTACGAGGAGGGTAAGCAGTACTTC.

The chain links TRBV27 to TRBJ2-7; TRBD2 aligns across 7 bases. J was trimmed by 3 bases and V by 5 bases; bases with no gene match: 10. The CDR3 is 15 residues long. The germline CDR1 and CDR2 sequences are MNHEY and SMNVEV (reference sequence). CDR3 sequence (DNA): TGTGCCAGCAGTCTCACTCGGGGAGGGTTCTACGAGCAGTACTTC. Its translation: CASSLTRGGFYEQYF.

The chain combines TRBV25-1 with TRBJ2-5; D unresolved. The CDR3 has 15 residues. Germline CDR1 MGHDK, CDR2 SYGVNS. V shed 1 base and J shed 4 bases, with 13 bases lying between them. CDR3 sequence: CASSESVLLGETQYF. Written as DNA, the CDR3 is TGTGCCAGCAGTGAATCGGTCCTTTTGGGAGAGACCCAGTACTTC. The whole variable domain, filled in from reference TRBV25-1 and TRBJ2-5, reads EADIYQTPRYLVIGTGKKITLECSQTMGHDKMYWYQQDPGMELHLIHYSYGVNSTEKGDLSSESTVSRIRTEHFPLTLESARPSHTSQYLCASSESVLLGETQYFGPGTRLLVL.

Remarks on this clone: Other DNA sequences in the same sample also yield this CDR3. CDR3 sequence: CASSLRGLTYEQYF. Written as DNA, the CDR3 is TGTGCCAGCAGTTTACGCGGACTCACCTACGAGCAGTACTTC. The rearrangement uses TRBV27 and TRBJ2-7, with D maybe TRBD2 (5 bases). The CDR3 covers 14 residues. V was trimmed by 2 bases and J by 2 bases, leaving 10 bases between them. Germline V gives CDR1 MNHEY, CDR2 SMNVEV (reference sequence).

For the CDR3, the DNA is TGTGCCAGCAGCCCCTGGGACCGGGAGACCCAGTACTTC. Its translation is CASSPWDRETQYF. The chain employs TRBV7-2 and TRBJ2-5, with D perhaps given as TRBD1 or TRBD2 (5 bases each). Trimming left V 5 bases short and J 5 bases short, with 12 bases between. Germline CDR1 is SGHTA and CDR2 is FQGNSA. This CDR3 is built from 13 residues.

The rearrangement joins TRBV27 to TRBJ1-5, with TRBD1 identical over 12 bases. V shed 5 bases and J 7 bases; nucleotides not matched to a gene: 15. The CDR3 consists of 18 residues. CDR1 and CDR2 from the germline V gene are MNHEY and SMNVEV (reference sequence). CDR3 loop: CASSPTLGTGGAGQPQHF. As DNA, the CDR3 is TGTGCCAGCAGTCCCACTTTAGGGACAGGGGGCGCGGGACAGCCCCAGCATTTT.

The chain uses TRBV11-1 and TRBJ2-3; D might be TRBD1 (5 bases). The CDR3 spans 18 residues. Germline V gives CDR1 SGHAT, CDR2 FQDESV (reference sequence). V was cut by 1 base and J by 3 bases, with 20 bases left in between. The DNA of the CDR3 is TGTGCCAGCAGCTTAGTGTCCCGGACAACGAAAGGGACAGATACGCAGTATTTT. Protein product: CASSLVSRTTKGTDTQYF.

The chain is built from TRBV27 and TRBJ2-2; possible D gene TRBD1, 6 bases. V shed 4 bases and J shed 6 bases, with 12 bases lying between them. Germline V gene lookup returns CDR1 MNHEY and CDR2 SMNVEV (reference sequence). The CDR3 spans 14 residues. For the CDR3, the DNA is TGTGCCAGCAGTTGGACAGCCGGACCCGGGGAGCTGTTTTTT. The encoded protein is CASSWTAGPGELFF.

The chain combines TRBV4-1 with TRBJ2-7, with 9 positions matching TRBD1. With 6 bases clipped from V and 2 bases from J, the junction kept 8 bases outside the gene matches. Germline V gene lookup returns CDR1 MGHRA and CDR2 YSYEKL. The CDR3 sequence is 15 residues long. CDR3 amino acids: CASSLWTGDPYEQYF. CDR3 DNA sequence: TGCGCCAGCAGTCTGTGGACAGGGGACCCCTACGAGCAGTACTTC.

This sequence joins TRBV28 and TRBJ2-1, with TRBD1 matching 7 bases. With V trimmed by 5 bases and J by 9 bases, 10 bases remained unmatched. Germline assignment: CDR1 MDHEN and CDR2 SYDVKM. This CDR3 is built from 14 residues. In DNA, the CDR3 is TGTGCCAGCAGTCCGACAGGGTCAGGCGGTGAGCAGTTCTTC. It translates to CASSPTGSGGEQFF. Based on the CDR3 plus reference TRBV28 and TRBJ2-1, the full variable domain is DVKVTQSSRYLVKRTGEKVFLECVQDMDHENMFWYRQDPGLGLRLIYFSYDVKMKEKGDIPEGYSVSREKKERFSLILESASTNQTSMYLCASSPTGSGGEQFFGPGTRLTVL.

The chain links TRBV5-1 to TRBJ2-7; D unresolved. V lost 4 bases and J lost 0, with 8 bases in between. This CDR3 contains 13 residues. The germline CDR1 and CDR2 sequences are SGHRS and YFSETQ. CDR3 nucleotide sequence: TGCGCCAGCAGCAACGGTAGCTCCTACGAGCAGTACTTC. It yields the protein CASSNGSSYEQYF.